This TCR beta chain derives from a study of cytomegalovirus exposure and HLA in healthy donors. Across the whole study: Of 398 genotyped donors, 70% to 85% clustered with self-reported Caucasian donors. Points from the study as a whole: The study labeled more than 150 TCR beta chains cytomegalovirus-associated.

Researchers ran the PCR with 60 Vbeta and 13 Jbeta primers. TCRdb keeps only in-frame clones here, not all; method: immunoSEQ multiplex PCR. The repertoire has about 100,000 clones, approximately 80% of them found once; the top ten carry around 5%. Germline lookup yields CDR1 MNHNY and CDR2 SVGAGI (reference sequence). The CDR3 covers 14 residues. Trimming took off 0 bases at V and 5 bases at J, with 8 bases between the two ends. A word on this clone: Its antigen is unidentified.

What was sequenced was PBMCs. The receptor's source is a female donor in good health and CMV-seropositive. The V gene is TRBV6-6, the J gene TRBJ2-1; no definite D call. The CDR3 DNA reads TGTGCCAGCAGTTACTCGCACGCAGACAATGAGCAGTTCTTC. It codes for CASSYSHADNEQFF.